Presented here are 15 T cell receptor beta chains from one specimen sequenced in a study of CD8+ T cells in alopecia areata. Sequencing relied on a cDNA template that was reverse transcribed from extracted RNA. Some clones are missing from TCRdb's copy, which holds only in-frame ones; the method was immunoSEQ multiplex PCR. The sample carries about 250,000 clones, about 62% recorded once. The treatment is: oral pan-JAK inhibitor, 5-10 mg twice daily. Specimen: CD4+ T cells sorted from blood, collected between weeks 51 and 54, from a patient treated with tofacitinib. These receptors came from a human donor with alopecia areata.

The J gene is TRBJ2-3, the V gene TRBV5-1; 10 bases match TRBD1. There are 16 residues in the CDR3. The junction had 7 bases not matched to a gene; V was cut back by 4 bases and J by 2 bases. Looked up from germline, CDR1 is SGHRS and CDR2 is YFSETQ. The CDR3 loop is CASSRQDRGTTDTQYF. The CDR3 DNA follows: TGCGCCAGCAGCCGCCAGGACAGGGGGACCACAGATACGCAGTATTTT.

The chain combines TRBV30 with TRBJ2-2; no reliable D call. The V and J ends lost 0 bases and 1 base respectively, with 3 bases between them. The germline V gene encodes CDR1 GTSNPN and CDR2 SVGIG (reference sequence). The CDR3 is 13 amino acids. The CDR3 DNA sequence: TGTGCCTGGAGTGTTGGGAACACCGGGGAGCTGTTTTTT. It codes for CAWSVGNTGELFF.

This clone was recorded only once. The rearrangement uses TRBV5-4 and TRBJ2-4; a weak D match, TRBD2 (5 bases). CDR1 and CDR2 (germline): SGHNT, YYREEE (reference sequence). Trimming removed 1 base at V and 9 bases at J, with 11 bases between. The CDR3 length is 13 residues. The CDR3 spells CASSLTGFAIQYF. CDR3 bases: TGTGCCAGCAGCTTGACGGGGTTTGCCATTCAGTACTTC.

This chain connects TRBV5-4 to TRBJ2-7, with D perhaps given as TRBD1 or TRBD2 (5 bases each). The V end was cut by 6 bases, the J end by 0 bases, with 19 bases between. The germline CDR1 and CDR2 sequences are SGHNT and YYREEE (reference sequence). This CDR3 spans 16 amino acids. The CDR3 DNA sequence: TGTGCCAGCACCCCCGGGACGGGAAAGAGCTCCTACGAGCAGTACTTC. This translates into CASTPGTGKSSYEQYF.

This chain links TRBV30 with TRBJ1-4; no reliable D call. The CDR3 has 14 residues. CDR1 is GTSNPN, CDR2 SVGIG, per germline (reference sequence). Trimming shortened V by 0 bases and J by 4 bases, and 9 bases separated the two germline ends. For the CDR3, the DNA is TGTGCCTGGAGTGTACGGGATCATAATGAAAAACTGTTTTTT. This encodes CAWSVRDHNEKLFF.

The chain is built from TRBV30 and TRBJ1-2, with 10 positions matching TRBD1. CDR3 size: 13 residues. V lost 8 bases to trimming and J lost 4 bases; unmatched junction nucleotides: 7. Germline lookup yields CDR1 GTSNPN and CDR2 SVGIG (reference sequence). CDR3 protein: CAQRRDRGYGYTF. The CDR3 DNA reads as TGTGCCCAGAGAAGGGACAGGGGCTATGGCTACACCTTC.

The CDR3 is CASSLQTPPDTQYF. As DNA, the CDR3 is TGTGCCAGCAGCTTGCAGACCCCGCCAGATACGCAGTATTTT. The chain uses TRBV5-6 and TRBJ2-3; D gene unclear. In germline, CDR1 is SGHDT, CDR2 YYEEEE. V was clipped by 1 base and J by 4 bases, with 10 bases between them. The CDR3 runs 14 residues.

This sequence joins TRBV4-2 and TRBJ2-1, with D maybe TRBD2 (6 bases). Germline V gene data show CDR1 as LGHNA and CDR2 as YNFKEQ. The CDR3 covers 12 residues. Trimming left V 5 bases short and J 10 bases short, with 12 bases between. This CDR3 reads CASSTPGGEQFF. The DNA for the CDR3 is TGTGCCAGCAGCACCCCTGGGGGGGAGCAGTTCTTC.

The chain joins TRBV7-2 to TRBJ1-2, with D perhaps matching TRBD1 (5 bases). Trimming cost V 2 bases and J 2 bases, with 9 bases left between them. The V gene's germline CDR1 is SGHTA and CDR2 FQGNSA. This CDR3 contains 14 residues. The CDR3 DNA reads as TGTGCCAGCAGCTTAATAGGGGCCAACTATGGCTACACCTTC. Encoded protein: CASSLIGANYGYTF. The complete variable domain, with remaining parts taken from reference TRBV7-2 and TRBJ1-2, reads GAGVSQSPSNKVTEKGKDVELRCDPISGHTALYWYRQSLGQGLEFLIYFQGNSAPDKSGLPSDRFSAERTGGSVSTLTIQRTQQEDSAVYLCASSLIGANYGYTFGSGTRLTVV.

This clone has just a few counts. This sequence joins TRBV6-5 and TRBJ1-6, with unresolved D. Germline loops: CDR1 MNHEY, CDR2 SVGAGI. The CDR3 length is 14 residues. Trimming shortened V by 4 bases and J by 9 bases, and 13 bases separated the two germline ends. CDR3 region: CASSSPSRFSPLHF. The CDR3 DNA sequence: TGTGCCAGCAGTTCCCCCTCGCGGTTTTCACCCCTCCACTTT.

This clone has a handful of counts. The CDR3 sequence: CASSMGWDQPQHF. CDR3 bases: TGTGCCAGTAGTATGGGTTGGGATCAGCCCCAGCATTTT. This rearrangement joins TRBV19 to TRBJ1-5, with no clear D. Germline V gene data show CDR1 as LNHDA and CDR2 as SQIVND (reference sequence). The V and J ends lost 3 bases and 5 bases respectively, with 8 bases between them. The CDR3 totals 13 residues.

Comments on this clone: Other nucleotide sequences in the sample specify the same CDR3. This chain joins TRBV29-1 and TRBJ2-4; D is possibly TRBD2 (7 bases). V lost 6 bases and J 8 bases, leaving 14 bases between the germline ends. CDR1 and CDR2 (germline): SQVTM, ANQGSEA. The CDR3 loop spans 12 amino acids. The CDR3: CSVLQGGDIQYF. The CDR3 DNA sequence: TGCAGCGTCCTACAGGGAGGGGACATTCAGTACTTC.

This chain joins TRBV15 and TRBJ2-2; TRBD1 is a possible D gene (6 bases). The CDR3 loop spans 12 amino acids. Germline CDR1 LNHNV, CDR2 YYDKDF (reference sequence). Trimming took 9 bases from V and 1 from J, leaving 6 bases between them. The CDR3 DNA reads as TGTGCCACGGACAGGAACACCGGGGAGCTGTTTTTT. Amino acid sequence: CATDRNTGELFF.

The CDR3 coding sequence is TGTGCCAGCAGTTACGGGGCTGGGGCCAACGTCCTGACTTTC. Amino acid sequence: CASSYGAGANVLTF. J is TRBJ2-6 and V is TRBV6-5; D uncertain. Trimming removed 2 bases at V and 2 bases at J, with 4 bases between. The CDR3 has 14 amino acids. The germline gives CDR1 MNHEY, CDR2 SVGAGI.

Only a few counts were recorded for this clone. V gene TRBV29-1 combines with J gene TRBJ1-5; possibly TRBD1 for D (6 bases). V lost 4 bases to trimming and J lost 4 bases, with 11 bases between them. This CDR3 is built from 13 residues. CDR1 and CDR2 (germline): SQVTM, ANQGSEA. The CDR3 loop is CSVVQGFNQPQHF. Here the CDR3 DNA reads TGCAGCGTTGTACAGGGATTTAATCAGCCCCAGCATTTT.